This note documents a single T cell receptor beta chain sequence. There is no known antigen for this receptor. Base qualities are missing; no much larger clone stands one base away. The immunoSEQ Assay, a bias-controlled multiplex PCR, was used to amplify TCRbeta CDR3 regions from genomic DNA. Concerning the study's data processing: Within the assay, amplification of reference gene primers was used to estimate how many nucleated cells each sample contained. Sequence reads were collapsed and filtered to measure the absolute abundance of every unique TCRbeta CDR3 rearrangement. For each sample, productive Simpson clonality was calculated by taking the square root of Simpson's diversity index across productive rearrangements. The clones in this table, taken by TCRdb from immuneACCESS, are in-frame only. Not every clone is retained; where verified, under half of the shortfall comes from an unresolved V gene, and the cause of the rest is unknown. That table furnishes V, J and clone size, whereas the DNA furnished D and trimming. Across this sample there are around 270,000 clones, with around 89% seen only once. Around 0.84% of the sample rests with the top ten.

This sample is drawn from a study of blood T cell repertoires in COVID-19 (dated by TCRdb to 2019 to 2021). Regarding the research as a whole: Collaborator samples came from the United States, Italy and Spain and covered acute and convalescent phases of COVID-19. HLA class I and class II types, where available, came from metadata supplied by the sample provider rather than from assay-based typing. The samples were drawn from two sources: the first 160 participants of the ongoing ImmuneRACE study, and over 950 subjects contributed by 6 global collaborators. The repertoires were made available in a free public database intended to serve as a resource for research on the immune response to SARS-CoV-2. A de-identified subject ID, COVID-19 status, age in years and sex were almost always included in the sample metadata. The prospective study material was composed of cDNA or gDNA derived from T cells, B-cell-depleted T cells, or PBMCs. The dataset comprised deeply sampled blood TCRbeta repertoires from subjects exposed to, actively infected with, or recovered from COVID-19. Beyond this particular receptor, the publication reports: The quantity of clinical and demographic metadata differed by source and by participant and was supplied without curation.

Each collaborating institution followed its own protocols to collect whole blood in K2EDTA tubes. Collaborator samples were shipped for TCRbeta analysis as frozen whole blood, isolated PBMCs, or DNA extracted from either sample type. The CDR1 and CDR2 encoded by the germline V gene (reference sequence) are SEHNR and FQNEAQ. From the cysteine up to the phenylalanine, the CDR3 has a length of 16 residues. The sequence is cut down to CDR3 DNA, 48 bases in frame from base 1. V lost 4 bases and J lost 1 base; the stretch between them is 16 bases long. The sequencing input was peripheral blood. This clonotype was sampled from a man aged 25 to 40 with acute or convalescent COVID-19. The chain is made from TRBV7-9 and TRBJ2-5; a confident D gene designation cannot be given. The encoded CDR3 is CASSSNRLETQETQYF. The DNA is TGTGCCAGCAGCTCCAATCGACTGGAAACCCAAGAGACCCAGTACTTC.